A single sample gave rise to the 27 T cell receptor beta chains below, sequenced in a study of human T cells and chemical hapten exposure. The time point denotes: patch test 1, 2 weeks after DPC sensitization. Regarding treatment: therapeutic diphenylcyclopropenone sensitization with weekly scalp DPC. TCRdb reprocessed the RACE reads via MiXCR and lists one record per CDR3 protein. This table holds more than 100,000 distinct CDR3 sequences, roughly 15% found once. Sequences were derived from whole blood, sampled in connection with sensitization to the hapten diphenylcyclopropenone (DPC). All receptors derive from a man in his late teens or twenties with alopecia areata. Some clones in this sample may be carry-over from other donors' samples.

V gene TRBV10-3 combines with J gene TRBJ2-7, with unresolved D. There are 17 residues in the CDR3. Germline loops: CDR1 ENHRY, CDR2 SYGVKD. V lost 0 bases and J lost 0, with 15 bases in between. The CDR3 is CAISESTRLLYSYEQYF. The CDR3 nucleotides are TGTGCCATCAGTGAGTCGACACGGCTTCTATACTCCTACGAGCAGTACTTC.

This clonotype came up many times. The chain carries TRBV7-9 and TRBJ2-2; 9 bases line up with TRBD2. V dropped 3 bases and J dropped 3; count of bases not matched to a gene: 2. CDR1 is SEHNR and CDR2 is FQNEAQ in the germline V gene (reference sequence). The CDR3 spans 15 residues. CDR3 in amino acids: CASSFGTSYTGELFF. CDR3 sequence (DNA): TGTGCCAGCAGCTTCGGGACTAGCTACACCGGGGAGCTGTTTTTT.

This rearrangement joins TRBV5-6 to TRBJ2-5; weak D call: TRBD2 (5 bases). V was clipped by 1 base and J by 5 bases, with 12 bases between them. Germline values: CDR1 SGHDT, CDR2 YYEEEE. The CDR3 consists of 14 residues. In DNA, the CDR3 is TGTGCCAGCAGCTTGAGGAGGATCGGGGAGACCCAGTACTTC. As protein: CASSLRRIGETQYF.

The rearrangement links TRBV6-1 to TRBJ1-5, with D uncertain. V was cut by 3 bases and J by 4 bases, with 16 bases left in between. The CDR3 consists of 16 residues. Germline lookup yields CDR1 MNHNS and CDR2 SASEGT. The CDR3 DNA reads TGTGCCAGCAGTGACCGCCTACGACACCAGAATCAGCCCCAGCATTTT. This gives the protein CASSDRLRHQNQPQHF.

The J gene is TRBJ2-3, the V gene TRBV7-9, with a possible D match to TRBD2 (6 bases). This CDR3 comprises 14 residues. Germline values: CDR1 SEHNR, CDR2 FQNEAQ (reference sequence). The V and J ends lost 5 bases and 7 bases respectively, with 16 bases between them. CDR3: CASSPGGVGYTQYF. The DNA for the CDR3 is TGTGCCAGCAGCCCCGGGGGAGTCGGATATACGCAGTATTTT. Using reference TRBV7-9 and TRBJ2-3 for the parts outside the CDR3, the full variable domain is DTGVSQNPRHKITKRGQNVTFRCDPISEHNRLYWYRQTLGQGPEFLTYFQNEAQLEKSRLLSDRFSAERPKGSFSTLEIQRTEQGDSAMYLCASSPGGVGYTQYFGPGTRLTVL.

This chain connects TRBV27 to TRBJ1-3; no firm D call. In germline, CDR1 is MNHEY, CDR2 SMNVEV (reference sequence). Deletions cut 10 bases from V and 0 bases from J, with 10 bases between. The CDR3 runs to 13 residues. The CDR3 loop is CATRRSSGNTIYF. The CDR3 DNA is TGTGCCACCCGACGGAGCTCTGGAAACACCATATATTTT.

This clonotype was seen more than once but under ten times. The V gene is TRBV7-2, the J gene TRBJ1-5; no clear D. Trimming took 2 bases from V and 7 from J, leaving 12 bases between them. The CDR3 consists of 14 residues. Germline assignment: CDR1 SGHTA and CDR2 FQGNSA. In nucleotides, the CDR3 is TGTGCCAGCAGCTTAATTGGTGGAGGGCAGCCCCAGCATTTT. It is translated as CASSLIGGGQPQHF.

The genes are TRBV3-1 and TRBJ1-4; the D is unclear. The CDR3 runs to 14 residues. With 0 bases removed from V and 7 bases from J, the gap between germline ends came to 9 bases. The germline CDR1 and CDR2 sequences are LGHDT and YNNKEL (reference sequence). Here the CDR3 reads CASSQEPTGEKLFF. DNA for the CDR3: TGTGCCAGCAGCCAAGAACCAACGGGTGAAAAACTGTTTTTT.

V and J are TRBV27 and TRBJ1-2; 8 positions match TRBD1. The germline CDR1 and CDR2 sequences are MNHEY and SMNVEV (reference sequence). The V segment lost 2 bases and the J segment 5 bases; nucleotides outside the gene matches: 1. The CDR3 has 13 residues. This chain's CDR3 is CASSLGTGYGYTF. DNA of the CDR3: TGTGCCAGCAGTTTAGGGACAGGTTATGGCTACACCTTC.

About this clonotype: The junction and the germline gene differ at one end; a read error may be behind it. The chain is built from TRBV5-1 and TRBJ2-7, with D perhaps TRBD1 (6 bases). The CDR3 spans 15 residues. The germline V gene encodes CDR1 SGHRS and CDR2 YFSETQ. CDR3 amino acids: CVSSFRDTPYYEQYF. The DNA for the CDR3 is TGCGTCAGCAGCTTCCGGGACACCCCGTACTACGAGCAGTACTTC.

This chain connects TRBV12-3 or TRBV12-4 to TRBJ1-6; D is possibly TRBD1 (5 bases). Trimming shortened V by 3 bases and J by 8 bases, and 11 bases separated the two germline ends. The CDR3 has 14 residues. CDR3 coding DNA: TGTGCCAGCAGTTTTAGGACGGGGGATTCACCCCTCCACTTT. Amino acid sequence: CASSFRTGDSPLHF.

V is TRBV5-1 and J is TRBJ2-7; 9 bases line up with TRBD1. Germline V gives CDR1 SGHRS, CDR2 YFSETQ. V shed 0 bases and J 3 bases; nucleotides not matched to a gene: 7. CDR3 length equals 16 residues. CDR3 amino acids: CASSLGLRQGVYEQYV. The CDR3 coding sequence is TGCGCCAGCAGCTTGGGTTTACGACAGGGGGTCTACGAGCAGTACGTC.

This clonotype has more than one count but fewer than ten. This chain uses TRBV6-2 or TRBV6-3 with TRBJ2-1, with TRBD2 matching over 14 bases. The germline V gene encodes CDR1 MNHEY and CDR2 SVGEGT. The CDR3 extends over 18 amino acids. Losses at the gene ends were 5 bases for V and 4 bases for J; bases not matched to a gene: 10. The CDR3 protein is CASSPGTSGGAFYNEQFF. CDR3 nucleotides: TGTGCCAGCAGTCCGGGGACTAGCGGGGGCGCCTTTTACAATGAGCAGTTCTTC.

The chain uses TRBV28 and TRBJ1-1; D might be TRBD1 (5 bases). Germline V gene data show CDR1 as MDHEN and CDR2 as SYDVKM. Trimming removed 3 bases from V and 5 bases from J, with 16 bases in between. This CDR3 is built from 15 residues. The CDR3 here is CASSFLGPLLTEAFF. The CDR3 DNA is TGTGCCAGCAGTTTTTTGGGACCTCTTTTAACTGAAGCTTTCTTT.

This clonotype was counted only a few times. J is TRBJ2-5 and V is TRBV6-2 or TRBV6-3; a possible D gene is TRBD1 (6 bases). CDR1 and CDR2 (germline): MNHEY, SVGEGT. The CDR3 loop spans 13 amino acids. V gave up 2 bases and J gave up 4 bases, with 8 bases separating them. The CDR3 coding sequence is TGTGCCAGCAGTTACGGGACACTAGAGACCCAGTACTTC. Residues: CASSYGTLETQYF.

This clonotype was counted only a few times. The V call is TRBV11-2, the J call TRBJ2-1, with D perhaps given as TRBD1 or TRBD2 (5 bases each). CDR1 and CDR2 from the germline V gene are SGHAT and FQNNGV. V lost 8 bases, J lost 3 bases, and 11 bases lay in between. This CDR3 spans 13 amino acids. CDR3 DNA: TGTGCCAGCCAGGGCGGAGGCTACAATGAGCAGTTCTTC. Protein product: CASQGGGYNEQFF.

This clonotype was seen at least ten times. This chain connects TRBV11-2 to TRBJ1-2; tentatively, D is TRBD1 (6 bases). Trimming left V 4 bases short and J 2 bases short, with 8 bases between. Looked up from germline, CDR1 is SGHAT and CDR2 is FQNNGV. The CDR3 contains 13 residues. The CDR3 DNA reads TGTGCCAGCAGCTACGGACAGAACTATGGCTACACCTTC. Translating it yields CASSYGQNYGYTF.

The chain has TRBV12-3 or TRBV12-4 and TRBJ2-1, with 9 bases identical to TRBD1. Trimming cost V 3 bases and J 7 bases; bases outside gene matches: 4. The CDR3 spans 14 residues. The CDR3 here is CASSLAGTGNEQFF. CDR3 sequence (DNA): TGTGCCAGCAGTTTGGCCGGGACAGGGAATGAGCAGTTCTTC.

CDR3 nucleotides: TGTGCCAGCCTGGACAACACCCAAATCTACGAGCAGTACTTC. It encodes CASLDNTQIYEQYF. The V call is TRBV7-4, the J call TRBJ2-7; TRBD1 might be the D (5 bases). Germline assignment: CDR1 SGHVT and CDR2 SQSDAQ. The V end lost 8 bases, the J end lost 3 bases, and 17 bases lay between the germline ends. The CDR3 spans 14 residues.

This sequence joins TRBV7-2 and TRBJ1-5; 7 bases align to TRBD1. This CDR3 comprises 16 residues. CDR1 SGHTA and CDR2 FQGNSA come from the germline V gene. The V gene end was trimmed by 6 bases and the J gene end by 4 bases; junction bases not matched to a gene: 12. For the CDR3, the DNA is TGTGCCAGCAGTCCAGGGGAGGGCAGGGGGAATCAGCCCCAGCATTTT. It is translated as CASSPGEGRGNQPQHF.

This clonotype was detected only once. The chain recombines TRBV7-9 with TRBJ2-6; TRBD1 aligns across 9 bases. Trimming at V came to 1 base and at J to 1 base, leaving 2 bases not matched to a gene. Germline V lookup: CDR1 SEHNR, CDR2 FQNEAQ (reference sequence). The CDR3 has 17 residues. CDR3 in amino acids: CASSLEDRGSGANVLTF. Here the CDR3 DNA reads TGTGCCAGCAGCTTAGAGGACAGGGGTTCTGGGGCCAACGTCCTGACTTTC.

The chain employs TRBV6-5 and TRBJ2-1, with TRBD1 matching 11 bases. The CDR3 sequence is 13 residues long. Trimming at V came to 6 bases and at J to 8 bases, leaving 3 bases not matched to a gene. CDR1 and CDR2 from the germline V gene are MNHEY and SVGAGI. CDR3 nucleotides: TGTGCCAGCAGGGACAGGGGGCGGCATGAGCAGTTCTTC. Its translation is CASRDRGRHEQFF.

V is TRBV7-9 and J is TRBJ2-3; 7 bases are shared with TRBD1. CDR1 is SEHNR, CDR2 FQNEAQ, per germline (reference sequence). V shed 4 bases, J shed 2 bases, and the junction held 3 bases outside the gene matches. CDR3 length: 14 residues. CDR3 protein: CASSSGQLTDTQYF. The CDR3 DNA sequence: TGTGCCAGCAGCTCGGGACAGCTCACAGATACGCAGTATTTT.

The CDR3 loop reads CSASAADYEQYF. In DNA form, the CDR3 reads TGCAGTGCTAGTGCGGCAGACTACGAGCAGTACTTC. The chain combines TRBV20-1 with TRBJ2-7; D call uncertain. CDR3 length equals 12 residues. Trimming left V 3 bases short and J 3 bases short, with 9 bases between. In germline, CDR1 is DFQATT, CDR2 SNEGSKA (reference sequence).

This clonotype was seen a few times. The chain recombines TRBV25-1 with TRBJ2-1, with 7 positions matching TRBD1. The V gene end was trimmed by 8 bases and the J gene end by 4 bases; junction bases not matched to a gene: 11. Germline V gene data show CDR1 as MGHDK and CDR2 as SYGVNS. The CDR3 covers 15 residues. The DNA for the CDR3 is TGTGCCAGCGCTCACGGGGACAGATATTACAATGAGCAGTTCTTC. This gives the protein CASAHGDRYYNEQFF.

The rearrangement joins TRBV12-3 or TRBV12-4 to TRBJ2-7; D is ambiguous. The CDR3 is 13 amino acids. The ends were cut back, 3 bases at V and 3 bases at J, with 9 bases in the middle. CDR3 bases: TGTGCCAGCAGTTTTCAGGTTAACTACGAGCAGTACTTC. It codes for CASSFQVNYEQYF.

This clonotype has just a few counts. V gene TRBV5-1 combines with J gene TRBJ2-5; TRBD1 is a possible D gene (5 bases). CDR1 is SGHRS and CDR2 is YFSETQ in the germline V gene. The CDR3 extends over 14 amino acids. V gave up 1 base and J gave up 7 bases, with 14 bases separating them. CDR3 amino acids: CASSLFTGTGTQYF. CDR3 coding DNA: TGCGCCAGCAGCTTGTTTACAGGCACTGGGACCCAGTACTTC.